This T cell receptor (beta chain) was documented in a study of regulatory T cells in long-lasting Graves disease. Findings and caveats of the study: Peripheral blood alone, not thyroid tissue, underwent study.

Noted time point: newly diagnosed GD, antithyroid drugs for less than 3 months. There was RNA extracted from PBMCs, and the TCR library was made from it. Building the TCR beta libraries relied on iRepertoire HTBI primers, and CDR3 regions underwent Arm-PCR. TCRdb reprocessed the multiplex PCR reads via MiXCR and lists one record per CDR3 protein. In the table there are under 500,000 distinct CDR3 sequences, about a sixth of which are singletons. Germline CDR1 and CDR2: MDHEN and SYDVKM. This CDR3 comprises 14 residues. Trimming removed 10 bases from V and 4 bases from J, with 16 bases in between. This clonotype has ten or more counts. Its antigen remains unknown. These data were likewise used in another study, on T cells in Graves' hyperthyroidism and ophthalmopathy. That paper notes: The TCR CDR3 first-round RT-PCR relied on the HTBI primer set.

V usage is TRBV28 and J usage is TRBJ2-2; no clear D. Sequences were derived from peripheral blood mononuclear cells (PBMCs), sampled at new diagnosis, from a patient treated with antithyroid drugs. The source is a woman aged 25-40 years with Graves disease. This CDR3 is CATLVQGRTGELFF. The CDR3 DNA reads as TGTGCCACCTTGGTTCAAGGCCGCACCGGGGAGCTGTTTTTT.